This paragraph covers one TCR beta chain sequence. This specimen belongs to a study of blood T cell repertoires in COVID-19. Study details: Italy, Spain and the United States were the sources of the convalescent and acute COVID-19 samples.

V was pared by 8 bases and J by 1 base, with 5 bases of the junction left unmatched. This CDR3 is built from 14 residues. Per germline, CDR1 LGHNA and CDR2 YSLEER. In the source study's methods: By means of reference gene primer amplification, nucleated cell counts were estimated. Sequencing was performed with immunoSEQ multiplex PCR; in TCRdb, only in-frame clones are kept and a portion is missing. Clone size and V and J calls were adopted from that table, with D and trimming inferred from the DNA. Altogether 65,000 to 90,000 clones are present, around 90% being singletons, with the ten largest covering 6.5% to 8.5%.

The sequenced sample was peripheral blood. This TCR came from a man younger than 40 with acute or convalescent COVID-19. The rearrangement links TRBV4-3 to TRBJ2-1; 7 bases match TRBD1. CDR3 bases: TGCGCCAGCGTCAACAGGGGTTCCTACAATGAGCAGTTCTTC. Protein product: CASVNRGSYNEQFF.